Listed below are T cell receptor beta chains from one sample, sequenced in a study of control samples from healthy donors and cancer patients. The assay was immunoSEQ multiplex PCR, and TCRdb's table has in-frame clones only and misses some. The table records about 100,000 clones, more than 85% of them present only once. Material: blood. These receptors originate from a woman aged 50 to 60 in good health. The CDR3 runs from the conserved cysteine through the conserved F or W. The D gene is left open where the match is weak. Size is omitted from some rows. Given values are once, few, many or a class for expanded clones.

d_call cdr3_length clone_size j_call v_call cdr3_nt cdr3_aa
. 14 . TRBJ1-1 TRBV20-1 TGCAGTGCTAGTTGGGCAGGGAGGGACACTGAAGCTTTCTTT CSASWAGRDTEAFF
. 11 . TRBJ1-2 TRBV12-3/TRBV12-4 TGTGCCAGCAGTTTACTCTATGGCTACACCTTC CASSLLYGYTF
. 13 . TRBJ1-2 TRBV29-1 TGCAGCGTTGGGTCGGGGGCGCGGCGGGGCTACACCTTC CSVGSGARRGYTF
. 11 . TRBJ2-7 TRBV20-1 TGCAGTGCTAAGTCCTTCGGCGAGCAGTACTTC CSAKSFGEQYF
. 14 . TRBJ1-2 TRBV20-1 TGCAGTGCTAGTCGCCGGGGGGGAGTCTATGGCTACACCTTC CSASRRGGVYGYTF
. 14 . TRBJ2-4 TRBV7-9 TGTGCCAGCAGCTTAGGTCAGGGAGAATACATTCAGTACTTC CASSLGQGEYIQYF
TRBD2 13 . TRBJ2-4 TRBV5-1 TGCGCCAGCAGCTTCGGGCGGGGGAACATTCAGTACTTC CASSFGRGNIQYF
TRBD2 16 . TRBJ2-1 TRBV15 TGTGCCACCAGCAGAAGACTAGCGGGGGGACCCGATGAGCAGTTCTTC CATSRRLAGGPDEQFF
. 12 . TRBJ2-2 TRBV28 TGTGCCAGCAGTTCCAACACCGGGGAGCTGTTTTTT CASSSNTGELFF
. 15 . TRBJ2-7 TRBV5-6 TGTGCCAGCAGCAAGGGACCAGATAGTTCCTACGAGCAGTACTTC CASSKGPDSSYEQYF
TRBD1 15 . TRBJ2-1 TRBV6-5 TGTGCCAGCAGGCCCGACAGGGGGCCCTACAATGAGCAGTTCTTC CASRPDRGPYNEQFF
. 13 . TRBJ2-1 TRBV7-3 TGTGCCAGCAGCTTACGTTGGGGGAATGAGCAGTTCTTC CASSLRWGNEQFF
TRBD1 15 few TRBJ1-6 TRBV3-1/TRBV3-2 TGTGCCAGCAGCCACGGACAGGGAAATAATTCACCCCTCCACTTT CASSHGQGNNSPLHF
TRBD1 14 . TRBJ1-3 TRBV5-1 TGCGCCAGCAGCAGGGACAGGGGGCCGAACACCATATATTTT CASSRDRGPNTIYF
. 14 . TRBJ1-5 TRBV6-5 TGTGCCAGCAGTTCCGGGCGGTCCAGTCAGCCCCAGCATTTT CASSSGRSSQPQHF
TRBD1 16 . TRBJ1-5 TRBV30 TGTGCCTGGAGTGTACGTTTGGGCAGGGGGGACCAGCCCCAGCATTTT CAWSVRLGRGDQPQHF
. 14 . TRBJ1-3 TRBV2 TGTGCCAGCAGTGACGGAGACTCTGGAAACACCATATATTTT CASSDGDSGNTIYF
. 17 . TRBJ1-4 TRBV18 TGTGCCAGCTCACGGACCGAGACAGGTGCAACTAATGAAAAACTGTTTTTT CASSRTETGATNEKLFF
. 15 . TRBJ2-7 TRBV5-1 TGCGCCAGCAGCTTGAGTCTAGGTATCTCCAACGAGCAGTACTTC CASSLSLGISNEQYF
. 12 few TRBJ1-2 TRBV12-3/TRBV12-4 TGTGCCAGCAGAGGGTCTGGCTATGGCTACACCTTC CASRGSGYGYTF
TRBD2 14 . TRBJ2-1 TRBV7-9 TGTGCCAGCACCGCGGGGGGAGGGCCGAGTGAGCAGTTCTTC CASTAGGGPSEQFF
. 14 . TRBJ2-7 TRBV30 TGTGCCTGGAGTGTATCGGGACTCGGCAGTGAGCAGTACTTC CAWSVSGLGSEQYF
. 14 . TRBJ1-5 TRBV6-5 TGTGCCAGCAGCCTCCGGGAGGCCAATCAGCCCCAGCATTTT CASSLREANQPQHF
. 13 . TRBJ2-5 TRBV12-3/TRBV12-4 TGTGCCAGCGGACTCGACACGTCCCAGACCCAGTACTTC CASGLDTSQTQYF
. 14 . TRBJ1-1 TRBV5-4 TGTGCCAGCAGCCTCGGACGGAAGAACACTGAAGCTTTCTTT CASSLGRKNTEAFF
. 17 . TRBJ2-1 TRBV3-1/TRBV3-2 TGTGCCAGCAGCCAAGCATTCGGGCAGGGCTCCTACAATGAGCAGTTCTTC CASSQAFGQGSYNEQFF
. 15 few TRBJ1-1 TRBV11-2 TGTGCCAGCAGCTGGCCAGGGGAGTTGGGGCCTGAAGCTTTCTTT CASSWPGELGPEAFF
. 14 once TRBJ2-7 TRBV5-6 TGTGCCAGCAGCCCGGGGGTACCCTCTCAAGAGCAGTACTTC CASSPGVPSQEQYF
TRBD1 14 . TRBJ2-1 TRBV19 TGTGCCAGTAGTATAGCGGGCCTAGGGGGCCAGCAGTTCTTC CASSIAGLGGQQFF
. 17 . TRBJ1-1 TRBV7-3 TGTGCCAGCAGCTTAGGTCCAACCTTCCAAAGAGATACTGAAGCTTTCTTT CASSLGPTFQRDTEAFF